This T cell receptor (beta chain) was sequenced during a study of blood T cells in healthy people across ages (dated by TCRdb to between 2015 and 2017). Regarding the study in general: In model experiments, roughly one uniquely barcoded TCR beta cDNA molecule per two T cells was captured by template switching. Using deep sequencing normalized with unique cDNA molecular identifiers, the study measured how TCR beta repertoire diversity changes with age. The donors were split into four age groups: young (average about 15 years), middle-aged (39), aged (roughly 68) and long-lived (over 75). To avoid experimental bias, donors of different ages were distributed randomly across sequencing lanes. Two additional independent replicas of 1 million unique cDNA reads from the same blood draw were analyzed for two donors (one aged 18 to 29 and one aged 80 or older). Overall study results and their limits: As age increased, observed TCR beta diversity per million T cells dropped in a roughly linear way, and a significant reduction was already evident by age 40. Because donor CMV infection status was unknown, age-related changes in expanded clonotypes were potentially confounded. The percentage of naive T cells measured by flow cytometry correlated strongly with observed TCR beta diversity. The long-lived group showed more naive CD4+ T cells, fewer expanded clones and increased TCR diversity than the aged group, suggesting age selection. Because profiling used bulk unsorted PBMCs, naive and antigen-experienced compartments could not be compared conclusively. Estimates of total diversity from one million sequenced T cells were regarded as lower bounds and underestimates.

Relative to germline, V is 0 bases shorter and J is 5 bases shorter, with 23 bases between their ends. As encoded in the germline V gene, CDR1 is MDHEN while CDR2 is SYDVKM. The CDR3 covers 19 residues, taking in both the cysteine and the phenylalanine. Solely the CDR3 DNA is kept, with 57 bases framed from the first base. Receptors were amplified or captured by 5' RACE. Sequencing instrument: Illumina HiSeq 2500. A second PCR of about 6 to 11 cycles was performed with a sample-barcoded 5' primer and a J-beta primer mix. A unique molecular identifier was introduced onto each TCR beta cDNA molecule by a template-switch 5' adaptor carrying 12 random nucleotides. Each sample yielded at least 2.5 million CDR3-containing paired-end reads. First-strand cDNA synthesis was performed from all RNA using the Mint cDNA synthesis kit, with priming by a TRBC-specific oligonucleotide. Following uracil-DNA glycosylase treatment, all cDNA underwent a first 18-cycle PCR with the universal primers M1SS and BC2_uni_R. The study's own analysis went as follows. For normalization, 1 million high-quality reads were randomly selected from each sample, with every read carrying a distinct molecular identifier. Instead of being binned into consensus sequences, reads that shared molecular identifiers were thrown out. MiTCR, set to a Q25 quality threshold and the strictest error-elimination algorithm, was used for CDR3 identification, clonotype clustering and error correction. A nonparametric unseen species model with Euler transformation was used to estimate a lower bound on total TCR beta diversity. TCRdb cleaned the public reads at Q25 with fastp, built clones with MiXCR and kept in-frame beta chains. Duplicate CDR3 protein sequences are folded into a single record with the most common DNA and genes. The authors' filters were not applied to this entry. This sample has about 1 million distinct CDR3 sequences in its table, and under 45% of those were observed once. The ten largest clones add up to 15% to 20% of the sample.

The roughly 42 donors, aged roughly 6 to 95 years, were systemically healthy Caucasian individuals from Russia. Each donor gave roughly 9 milliliters of peripheral blood, drawn into EDTA-treated Vacutainer tubes. Ficoll-Paque density-gradient centrifugation was used to isolate PBMCs, with at least 7 million obtained per sample. Total RNA was extracted from PBMCs with Trizol reagent, with at least 6 micrograms obtained per sample. For every donor, an aliquot of PBMCs went through flow cytometry to measure the percentages of naive CD45RAhigh/CD27high T cells. Notes on this clonotype: What this receptor recognizes is not known. The sample holds no much larger clone one base away, and base qualities are not on file.

The receptor was isolated from a woman aged 55-70 years in good health. The specimen was blood. The receptor chain draws on TRBV28 and TRBJ2-1; tentative D gene TRBD2, with 7 bases matching. The DNA reads as follows: TGTGCCAGCAGTTTATGGGTCAGCGGGACCCCGGGGGGCAACAATGAGCAGTTCTTC. This sequence encodes CASSLWVSGTPGGNNEQFF. Reference TRBV28 and TRBJ2-1 genes cover what lies past the CDR3, so the full variable domain is DVKVTQSSRYLVKRTGEKVFLECVQDMDHENMFWYRQDPGLGLRLIYFSYDVKMKEKGDIPEGYSVSREKKERFSLILESASTNQTSMYLCASSLWVSGTPGGNNEQFFGPGTRLTVL.